This TCR beta chain stems from a study of Ad26.COV2.S vaccination and SARS-CoV-2 variants. Study results and limitations: Among vaccine recipients, spike-specific TCR breadth exceeded that of placebo recipients.

A remark on this clone: Its cognate antigen is unknown.

With 4 bases removed from V and 0 bases from J, the gap between germline ends came to 7 bases. This CDR3 is 13 amino acids long. Germline CDR1 SEHNR, CDR2 FQNEAQ (reference sequence). Treatment indicated: some 20 received Ad26.COV2.S at low or high dose, single or two shots; a few received placebo; per-sample allocation not given. The investigators took samples on day 63 after the first vaccine or placebo injection. The assay was immunoSEQ multiplex PCR, and TCRdb's table has in-frame clones only and misses some. The sample includes about 260,000 clones, around 85% seen only once; the top ten take less than 3.5%.

The chain couples TRBV7-9 to TRBJ2-7, with unresolved D. This TCR was recovered from a person between 18 and 65 years old who received the Ad26.COV2.S COVID-19 vaccine or a placebo. The specimen was peripheral blood, collected in a trial of Ad26.COV2.S vaccine versus placebo. CDR3 nucleotide sequence: TGTGCCAGCAGCTGGGCTAGCTCCTACGAGCAGTACGTC. Protein product: CASSWASSYEQYV.